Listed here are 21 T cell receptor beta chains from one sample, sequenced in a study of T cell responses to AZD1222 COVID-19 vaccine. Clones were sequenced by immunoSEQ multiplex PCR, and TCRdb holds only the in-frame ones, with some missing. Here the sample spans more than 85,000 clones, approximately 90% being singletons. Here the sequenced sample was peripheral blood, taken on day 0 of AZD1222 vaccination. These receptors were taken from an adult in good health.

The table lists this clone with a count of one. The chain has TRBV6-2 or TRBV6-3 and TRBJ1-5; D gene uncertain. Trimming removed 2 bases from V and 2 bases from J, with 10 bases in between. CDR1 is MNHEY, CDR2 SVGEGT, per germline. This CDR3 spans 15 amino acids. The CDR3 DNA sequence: TGTGCCAGCAGTTACGTGGCAGCTCGCAATCAGCCCCAGCATTTT. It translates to CASSYVAARNQPQHF.

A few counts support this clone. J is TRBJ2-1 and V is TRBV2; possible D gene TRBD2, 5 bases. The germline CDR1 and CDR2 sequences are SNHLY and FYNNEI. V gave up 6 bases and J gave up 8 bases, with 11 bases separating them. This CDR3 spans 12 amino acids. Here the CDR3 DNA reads TGTGCCAGCAGCGGGCTAGCCGATGAGCAGTTCTTC. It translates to CASSGLADEQFF.

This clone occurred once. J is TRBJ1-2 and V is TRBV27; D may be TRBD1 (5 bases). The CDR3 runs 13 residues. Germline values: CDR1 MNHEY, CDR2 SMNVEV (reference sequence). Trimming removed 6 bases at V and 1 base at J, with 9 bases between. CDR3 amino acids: CASSEDSNYGYTF. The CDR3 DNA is TGTGCCAGCAGCGAAGACAGTAACTATGGCTACACCTTC.

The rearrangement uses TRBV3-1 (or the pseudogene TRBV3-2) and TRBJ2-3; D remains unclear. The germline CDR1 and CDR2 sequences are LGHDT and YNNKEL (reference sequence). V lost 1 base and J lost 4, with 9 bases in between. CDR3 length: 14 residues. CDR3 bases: TGTGCCAGCAGCCAAGCAGTAGCCTCAGATACGCAGTATTTT. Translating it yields CASSQAVASDTQYF.

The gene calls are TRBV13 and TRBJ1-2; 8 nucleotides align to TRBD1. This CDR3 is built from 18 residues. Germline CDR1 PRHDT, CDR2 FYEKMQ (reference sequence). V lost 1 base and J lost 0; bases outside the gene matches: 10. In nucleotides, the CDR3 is TGTGCCAGCAGCTTAGCAGGGGGCAGGAGCACCACTAACTATGGCTACACCTTC. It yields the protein CASSLAGGRSTTNYGYTF.

The CDR3 nucleotides read TGTGCAAGTCGCTTGCAGCAGGCCTTGGGGGAAGGCAATCAGCCCCAGCATTTT. Its protein is CASRLQQALGEGNQPQHF. The chain uses TRBV12-2 and TRBJ1-5. TRBV12-2 is annotated as a pseudogene. The CDR3 sequence is 18 residues long.

This chain's CDR3 is CASSLAGVRGDTQYF. DNA of the CDR3: TGTGCCAGCAGTTTGGCGGGAGTTCGGGGAGATACGCAGTATTTT. This rearrangement joins TRBV28 to TRBJ2-3; TRBD2 aligns across 7 bases. Trimming at V came to 3 bases and at J to 5 bases, leaving 8 bases not matched to a gene. Germline assignment: CDR1 MDHEN and CDR2 SYDVKM. The CDR3 length is 15 residues.

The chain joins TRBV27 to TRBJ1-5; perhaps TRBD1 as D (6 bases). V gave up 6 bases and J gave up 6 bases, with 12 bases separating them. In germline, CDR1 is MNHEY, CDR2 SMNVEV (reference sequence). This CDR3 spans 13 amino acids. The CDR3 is CASSLEGVQPQHF. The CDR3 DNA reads TGTGCCAGCAGCCTGGAGGGGGTTCAGCCCCAGCATTTT.

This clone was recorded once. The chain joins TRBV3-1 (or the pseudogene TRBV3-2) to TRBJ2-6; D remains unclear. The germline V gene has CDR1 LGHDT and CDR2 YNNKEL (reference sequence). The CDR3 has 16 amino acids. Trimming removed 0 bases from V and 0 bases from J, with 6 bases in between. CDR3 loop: CASSQERVSGANVLTF. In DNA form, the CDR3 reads TGTGCCAGCAGCCAAGAAAGGGTCTCTGGGGCCAACGTCCTGACTTTC.

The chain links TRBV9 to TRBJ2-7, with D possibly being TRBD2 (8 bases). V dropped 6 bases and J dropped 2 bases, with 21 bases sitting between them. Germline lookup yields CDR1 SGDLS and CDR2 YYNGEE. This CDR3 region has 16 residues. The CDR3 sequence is CASTVPGRGPTYEQYF. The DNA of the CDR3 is TGTGCCAGCACCGTTCCCGGGAGGGGGCCGACCTACGAGCAGTACTTC.

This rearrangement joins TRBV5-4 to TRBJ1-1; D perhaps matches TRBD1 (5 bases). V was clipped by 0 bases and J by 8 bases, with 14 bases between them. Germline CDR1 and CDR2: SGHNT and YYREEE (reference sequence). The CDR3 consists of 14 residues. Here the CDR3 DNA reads TGTGCCAGCAGCTTGGAAAGTGGGGGTCGAGAAGCTTTCTTT. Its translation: CASSLESGGREAFF.

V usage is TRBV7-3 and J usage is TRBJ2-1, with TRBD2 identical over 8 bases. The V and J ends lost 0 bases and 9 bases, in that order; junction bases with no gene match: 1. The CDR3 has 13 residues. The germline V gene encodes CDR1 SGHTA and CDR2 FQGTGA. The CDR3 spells CASSLTRGGEQFF. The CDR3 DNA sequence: TGTGCCAGCAGCTTAACCCGGGGGGGTGAGCAGTTCTTC.

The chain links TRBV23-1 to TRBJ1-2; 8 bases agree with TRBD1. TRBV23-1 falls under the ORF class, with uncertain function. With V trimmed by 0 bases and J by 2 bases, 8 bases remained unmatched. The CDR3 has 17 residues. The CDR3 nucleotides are TGCGCCAGCAGTCAATCATTGGGCAGGGGGCGGAACTATGGCTACACCTTC. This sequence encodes CASSQSLGRGRNYGYTF.

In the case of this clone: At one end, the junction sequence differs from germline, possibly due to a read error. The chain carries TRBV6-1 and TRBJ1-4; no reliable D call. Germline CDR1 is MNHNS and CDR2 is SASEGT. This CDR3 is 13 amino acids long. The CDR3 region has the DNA TGTGCCAGCAGTGAAGGGACTACTGAAAAACTGTTTTTT. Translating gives CASSEGTTEKLFF.

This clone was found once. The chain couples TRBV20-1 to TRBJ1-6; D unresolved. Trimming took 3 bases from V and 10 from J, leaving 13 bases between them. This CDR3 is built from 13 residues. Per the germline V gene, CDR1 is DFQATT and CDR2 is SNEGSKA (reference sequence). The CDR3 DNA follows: TGCAGTGCTAGTAACAGAGGAGTATCACCCCTCCACTTT. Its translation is CSASNRGVSPLHF.

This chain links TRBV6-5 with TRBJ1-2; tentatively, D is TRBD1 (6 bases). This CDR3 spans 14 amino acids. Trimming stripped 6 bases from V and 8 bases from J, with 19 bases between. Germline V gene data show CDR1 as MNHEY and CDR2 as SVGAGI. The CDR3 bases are TGTGCCAGCAGGGAGGGAACAGGGTTGGGGGGCTACACCTTC. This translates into CASREGTGLGGYTF.

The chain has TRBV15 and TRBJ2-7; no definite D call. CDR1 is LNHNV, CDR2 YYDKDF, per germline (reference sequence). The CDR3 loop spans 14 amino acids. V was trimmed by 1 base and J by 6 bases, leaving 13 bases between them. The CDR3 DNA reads TGTGCCACCAGCAGAGGGTTTAGCATGAGCGAGCAGTACTTC. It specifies CATSRGFSMSEQYF.

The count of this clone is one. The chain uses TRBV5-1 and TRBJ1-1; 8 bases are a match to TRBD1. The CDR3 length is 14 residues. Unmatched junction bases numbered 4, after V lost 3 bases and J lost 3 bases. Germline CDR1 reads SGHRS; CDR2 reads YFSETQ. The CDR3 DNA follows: TGCGCCAGCAGCTGGGAGGACAGGGACACTGAAGCTTTCTTT. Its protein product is CASSWEDRDTEAFF.

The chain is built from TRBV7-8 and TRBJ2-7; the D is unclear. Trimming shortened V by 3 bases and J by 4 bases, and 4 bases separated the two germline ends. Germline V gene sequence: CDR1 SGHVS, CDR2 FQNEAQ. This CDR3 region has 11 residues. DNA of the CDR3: TGTGCCAGCAGCTTTTATTACGAGCAGTACTTC. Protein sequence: CASSFYYEQYF.

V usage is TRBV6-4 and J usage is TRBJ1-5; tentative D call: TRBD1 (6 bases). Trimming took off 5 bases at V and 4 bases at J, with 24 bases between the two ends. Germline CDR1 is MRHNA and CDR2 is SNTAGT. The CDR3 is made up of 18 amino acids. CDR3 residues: CASSWGLWEYPRNQPQHF. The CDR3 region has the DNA TGTGCCAGCAGTTGGGGGCTTTGGGAGTACCCTAGGAATCAGCCCCAGCATTTT.

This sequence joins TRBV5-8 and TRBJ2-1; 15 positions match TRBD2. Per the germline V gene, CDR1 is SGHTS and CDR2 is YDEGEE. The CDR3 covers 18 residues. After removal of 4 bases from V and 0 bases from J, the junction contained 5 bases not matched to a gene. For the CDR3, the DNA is TGTGCCAGCAGCCGCGGGACTAGCGGGGGGAGCTCCTACAATGAGCAGTTCTTC. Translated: CASSRGTSGGSSYNEQFF.